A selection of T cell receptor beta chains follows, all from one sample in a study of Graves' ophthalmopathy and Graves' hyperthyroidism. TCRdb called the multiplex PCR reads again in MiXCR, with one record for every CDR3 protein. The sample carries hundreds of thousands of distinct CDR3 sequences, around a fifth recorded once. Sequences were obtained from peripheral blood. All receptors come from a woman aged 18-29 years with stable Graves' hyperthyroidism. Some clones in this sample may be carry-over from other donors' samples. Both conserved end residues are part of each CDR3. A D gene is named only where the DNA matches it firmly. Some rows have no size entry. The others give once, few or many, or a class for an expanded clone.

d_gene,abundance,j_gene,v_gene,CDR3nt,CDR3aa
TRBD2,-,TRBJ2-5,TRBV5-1,TGCGCCAGCACCTTAGGACTGGGAACTAGCGGGGGGTTGGAGACCCAGTACTTC,CASTLGLGTSGGLETQYF
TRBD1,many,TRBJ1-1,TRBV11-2,TGTGCCAGCAGCGCTGACAGGGGGGCAGCTTTCTTT,CASSADRGAAFF
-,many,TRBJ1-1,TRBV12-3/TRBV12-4,TGTGCCAGCATTTCCAGGGGCACTGAAGCTTTCTTT,CASISRGTEAFF
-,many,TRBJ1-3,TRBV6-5,TGTGCCAGCAGTTACCGGGACACCGGCTCTGGAAACACCATATATTTT,CASSYRDTGSGNTIYF
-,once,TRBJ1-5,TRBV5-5,TGTGCCAGCAGCGCCTCCGAGGCTCAGCCCCAGCATTTT,CASSASEAQPQHF
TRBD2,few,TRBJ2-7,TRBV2,TGTGCCAGCAGTGAAGCTAGCGGGAGGGTCTACGAGCAGTACTTC,CASSEASGRVYEQYF
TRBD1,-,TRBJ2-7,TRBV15,TGTGCCACCAGCAAAGGGCAGGGGGCCTACGAGCAGTACTTC,CATSKGQGAYEQYF
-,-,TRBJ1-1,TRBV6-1,TGTGCCAGCAGTGAGGGGGGGGCTTTTGAAGCTTTCTTT,CASSEGGAFEAFF
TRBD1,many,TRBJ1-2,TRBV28,TGTGCCAGCAGTTCGGGACAGTATAAATATGGCTACACCTTC,CASSSGQYKYGYTF
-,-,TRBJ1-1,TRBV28,TGTGCCAGCAGTATTTACGCGGGGGGAGCTTTCTTT,CASSIYAGGAFF
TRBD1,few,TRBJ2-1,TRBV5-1,TGCGCCAGCAGCCTCGGACAGGGAGGCAATGAGAAGTTCTTC,CASSLGQGGNEKFF
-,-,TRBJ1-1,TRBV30,TGTGCCTGGAAGGCCGGGGCGGGGACTGAAGCTTTCTTT,CAWKAGAGTEAFF
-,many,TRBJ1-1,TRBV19,TGTGCCAGTAGTATTGATGGGACAAATCAAGCTTTCTTT,CASSIDGTNQAFF
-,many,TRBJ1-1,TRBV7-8,TGTGCCAGCAGCTTAGCCGTCGCCAACACTGAAGCTTTCTTT,CASSLAVANTEAFF
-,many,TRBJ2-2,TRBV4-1,TGCGCCAGCAGCCAAGATGAAGGGGCCGGGGAGCTGTTTTTT,CASSQDEGAGELFF
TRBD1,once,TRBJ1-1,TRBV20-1,TGCAGTGCTAGGAGTCACAGGGGGAAGGTTGGGGGTCGGTTCCCTGAAGCTTTCTTT,CSARSHRGKVGGRFPEAFF